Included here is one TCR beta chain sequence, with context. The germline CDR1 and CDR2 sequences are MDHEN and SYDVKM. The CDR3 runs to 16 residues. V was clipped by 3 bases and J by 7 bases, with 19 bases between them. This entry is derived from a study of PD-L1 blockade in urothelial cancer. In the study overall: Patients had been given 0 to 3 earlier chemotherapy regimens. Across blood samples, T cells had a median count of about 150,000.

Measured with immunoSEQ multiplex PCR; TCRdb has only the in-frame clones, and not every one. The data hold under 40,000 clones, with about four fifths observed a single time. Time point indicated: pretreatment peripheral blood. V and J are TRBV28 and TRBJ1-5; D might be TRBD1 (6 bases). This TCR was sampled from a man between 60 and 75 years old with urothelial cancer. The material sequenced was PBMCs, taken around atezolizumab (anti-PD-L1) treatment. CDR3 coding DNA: TGTGCCAGCAGTTTGGGGACAACCTCCCCGGGGCAGCCCCAGCATTTT. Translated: CASSLGTTSPGQPQHF.